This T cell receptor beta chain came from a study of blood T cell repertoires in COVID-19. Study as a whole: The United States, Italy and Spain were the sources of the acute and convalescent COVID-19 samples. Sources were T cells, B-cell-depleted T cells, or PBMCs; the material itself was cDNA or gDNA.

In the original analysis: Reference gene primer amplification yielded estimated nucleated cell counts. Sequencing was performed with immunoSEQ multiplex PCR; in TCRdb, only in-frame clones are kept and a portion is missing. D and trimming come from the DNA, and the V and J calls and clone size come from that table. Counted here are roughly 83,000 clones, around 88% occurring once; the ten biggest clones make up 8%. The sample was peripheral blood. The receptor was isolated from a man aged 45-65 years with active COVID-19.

For the CDR3, the DNA is TGTGCCAGCAGTGCAGCATCCGGGACAGGCACCGCTCCCAAAGCTTTCTTT. Protein product: CASSAASGTGTAPKAFF. The chain joins TRBV28 to TRBJ1-1; 8 nucleotides agree with TRBD1. Germline V gene sequence: CDR1 MDHEN, CDR2 SYDVKM. CDR3 length: 17 residues. The V segment lost 5 bases and the J segment 9 bases; nucleotides outside the gene matches: 20.